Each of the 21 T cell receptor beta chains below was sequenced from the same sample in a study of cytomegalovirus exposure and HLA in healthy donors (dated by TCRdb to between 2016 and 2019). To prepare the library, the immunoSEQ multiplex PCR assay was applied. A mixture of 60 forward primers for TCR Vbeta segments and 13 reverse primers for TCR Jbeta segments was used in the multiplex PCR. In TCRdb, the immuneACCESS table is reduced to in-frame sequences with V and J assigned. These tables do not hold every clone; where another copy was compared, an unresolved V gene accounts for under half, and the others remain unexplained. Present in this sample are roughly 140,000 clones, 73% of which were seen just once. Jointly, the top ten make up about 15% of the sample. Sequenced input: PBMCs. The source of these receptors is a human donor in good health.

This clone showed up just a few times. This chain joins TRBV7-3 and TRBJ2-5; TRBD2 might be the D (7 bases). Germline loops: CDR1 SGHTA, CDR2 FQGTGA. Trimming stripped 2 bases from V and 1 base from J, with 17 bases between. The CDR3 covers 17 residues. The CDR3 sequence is CASSLLGAGALQETQYF. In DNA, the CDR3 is TGTGCCAGCAGCTTACTGGGGGCGGGAGCCCTCCAAGAGACCCAGTACTTC.

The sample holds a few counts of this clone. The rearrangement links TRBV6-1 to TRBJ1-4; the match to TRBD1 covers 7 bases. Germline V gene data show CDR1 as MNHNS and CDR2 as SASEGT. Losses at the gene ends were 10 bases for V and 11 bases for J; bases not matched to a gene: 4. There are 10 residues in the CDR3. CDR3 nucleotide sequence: TGTGCCACCACAGGGGAGAAACTGTTTTTT. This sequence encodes CATTGEKLFF.

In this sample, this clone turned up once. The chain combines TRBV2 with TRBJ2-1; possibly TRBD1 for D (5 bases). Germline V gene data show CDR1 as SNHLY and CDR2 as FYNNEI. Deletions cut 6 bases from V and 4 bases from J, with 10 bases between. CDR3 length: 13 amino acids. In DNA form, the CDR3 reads TGTGCCAGCAGGGGGCAGGGTTACAATGAGCAGTTCTTC. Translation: CASRGQGYNEQFF.

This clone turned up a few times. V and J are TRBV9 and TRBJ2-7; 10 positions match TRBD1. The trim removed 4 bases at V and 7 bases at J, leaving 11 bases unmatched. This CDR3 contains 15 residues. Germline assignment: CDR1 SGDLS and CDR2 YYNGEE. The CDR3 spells CASSPSGTGDGEQYF. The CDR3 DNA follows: TGTGCCAGCAGCCCCTCCGGGACAGGGGACGGGGAGCAGTACTTC. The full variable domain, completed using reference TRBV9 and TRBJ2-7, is DSGVTQTPKHLITATGQRVTLRCSPRSGDLSVYWYQQSLDQGLQFLIQYYNGEERAKGNILERFSAQQFPDLHSELNLSSLELGDSALYFCASSPSGTGDGEQYFGPGTRLTVT.

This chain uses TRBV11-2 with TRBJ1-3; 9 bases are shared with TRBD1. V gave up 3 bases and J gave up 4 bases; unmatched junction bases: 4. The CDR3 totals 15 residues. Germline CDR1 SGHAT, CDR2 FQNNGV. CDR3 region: CASSLGTGIGNTIYF. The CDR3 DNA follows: TGTGCCAGCAGCTTGGGGACAGGGATCGGAAACACCATATATTTT.

CDR3 loop: CAISELADTQYF. CDR3 DNA: TGTGCCATCAGTGAGTTAGCAGATACGCAGTATTTT. The J gene is TRBJ2-3, the V gene TRBV10-3; D ambiguous. CDR3 length: 12 residues. The V end was cut by 1 base, the J end by 4 bases, with 3 bases between. CDR1 and CDR2 from the germline V gene are ENHRY and SYGVKD.

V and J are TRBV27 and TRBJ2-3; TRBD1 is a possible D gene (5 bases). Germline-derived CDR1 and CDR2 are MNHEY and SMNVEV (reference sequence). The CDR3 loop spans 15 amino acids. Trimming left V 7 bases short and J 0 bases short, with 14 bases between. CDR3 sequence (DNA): TGTGCCAGCACTCCCAGGGCCCTCAGCACAGATACGCAGTATTTT. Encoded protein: CASTPRALSTDTQYF.

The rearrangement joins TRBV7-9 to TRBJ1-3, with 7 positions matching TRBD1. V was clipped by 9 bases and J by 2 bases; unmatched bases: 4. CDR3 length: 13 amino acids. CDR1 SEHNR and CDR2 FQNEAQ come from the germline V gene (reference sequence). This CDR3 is CASKTGTGNTIYF. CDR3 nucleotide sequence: TGTGCCAGTAAGACAGGGACTGGAAACACCATATATTTT.

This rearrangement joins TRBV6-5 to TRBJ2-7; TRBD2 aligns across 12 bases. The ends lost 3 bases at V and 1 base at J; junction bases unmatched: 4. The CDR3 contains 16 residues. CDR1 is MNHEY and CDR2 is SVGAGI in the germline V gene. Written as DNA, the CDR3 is TGTGCCAGCAGTTATCCGCTAGCGGGAGGGTCCTACGAGCAGTACTTC. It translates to CASSYPLAGGSYEQYF.

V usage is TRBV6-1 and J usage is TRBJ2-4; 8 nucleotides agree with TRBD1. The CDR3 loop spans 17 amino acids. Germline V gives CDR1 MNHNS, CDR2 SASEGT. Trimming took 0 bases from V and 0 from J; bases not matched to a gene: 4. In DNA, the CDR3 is TGTGCCAGCAGTGAAGCGCTTCAGGGGGCAGCCAAAAACATTCAGTACTTC. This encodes CASSEALQGAAKNIQYF.

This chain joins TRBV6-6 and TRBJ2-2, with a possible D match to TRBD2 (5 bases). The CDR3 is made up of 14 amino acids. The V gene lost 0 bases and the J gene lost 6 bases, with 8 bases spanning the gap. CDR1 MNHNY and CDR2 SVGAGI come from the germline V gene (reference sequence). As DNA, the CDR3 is TGTGCCAGCAGTTACTCGCGGGTTTCCGGGGAGCTGTTTTTT. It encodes CASSYSRVSGELFF.

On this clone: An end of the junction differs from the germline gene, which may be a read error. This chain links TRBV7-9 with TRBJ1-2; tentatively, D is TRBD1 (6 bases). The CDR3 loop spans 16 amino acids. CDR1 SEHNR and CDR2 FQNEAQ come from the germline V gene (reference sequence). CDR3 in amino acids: CSSSLESGRGSYGYTF. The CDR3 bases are TGTTCCAGCAGCTTAGAGTCCGGCAGGGGAAGCTATGGCTACACCTTC.

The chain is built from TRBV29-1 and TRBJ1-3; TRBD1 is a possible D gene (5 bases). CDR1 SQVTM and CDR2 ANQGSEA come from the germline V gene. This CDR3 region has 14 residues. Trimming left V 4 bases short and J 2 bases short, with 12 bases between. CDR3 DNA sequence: TGCAGCGTTGTAACCAGGGAACCTGGAAACACCATATATTTT. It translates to CSVVTREPGNTIYF.

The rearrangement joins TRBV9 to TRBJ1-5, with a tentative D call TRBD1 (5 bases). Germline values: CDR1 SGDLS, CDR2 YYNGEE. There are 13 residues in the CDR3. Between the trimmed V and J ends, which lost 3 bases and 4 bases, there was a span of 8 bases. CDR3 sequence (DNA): TGTGCCAGCAGCGCCCGACAGAATCAGCCCCAGCATTTT. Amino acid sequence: CASSARQNQPQHF.

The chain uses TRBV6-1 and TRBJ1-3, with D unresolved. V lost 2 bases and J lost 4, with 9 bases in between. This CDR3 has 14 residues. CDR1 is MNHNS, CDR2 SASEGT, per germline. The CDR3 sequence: CASSESGRGNTIYF. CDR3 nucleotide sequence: TGTGCCAGCAGTGAATCTGGCAGGGGAAACACCATATATTTT.

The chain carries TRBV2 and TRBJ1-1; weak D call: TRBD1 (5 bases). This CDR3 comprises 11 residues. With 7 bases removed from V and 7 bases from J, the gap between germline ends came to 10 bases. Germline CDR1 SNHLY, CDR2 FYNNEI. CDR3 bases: TGTGCCAGCACTACGACAGTTGAAGCTTTCTTT. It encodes CASTTTVEAFF.

This chain's CDR3 is CASSLDRQGARRETQYF. CDR3 DNA: TGTGCCAGCAGCTTAGATCGACAGGGGGCGCGTCGAGAGACCCAGTACTTC. The chain joins TRBV7-8 to TRBJ2-5; TRBD1 agrees at 10 bases. V gave up 1 base and J gave up 4 bases; unmatched junction bases: 9. The germline CDR1 and CDR2 sequences are SGHVS and FQNEAQ. The CDR3 is made up of 17 amino acids.

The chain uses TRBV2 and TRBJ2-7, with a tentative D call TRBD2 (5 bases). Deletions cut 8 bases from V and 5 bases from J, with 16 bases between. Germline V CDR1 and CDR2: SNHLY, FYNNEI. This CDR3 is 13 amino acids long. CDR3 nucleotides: TGTGCCAGCTTCCGGGCGGGTTGGGACGAGCAGTACTTC. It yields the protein CASFRAGWDEQYF.

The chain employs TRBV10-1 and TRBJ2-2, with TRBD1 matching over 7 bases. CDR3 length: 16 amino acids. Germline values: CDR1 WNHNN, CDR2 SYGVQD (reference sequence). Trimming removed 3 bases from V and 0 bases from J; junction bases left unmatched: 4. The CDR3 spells CASSDPGTANTGELFF. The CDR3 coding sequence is TGCGCCAGCAGTGACCCCGGGACAGCGAACACCGGGGAGCTGTTTTTT.

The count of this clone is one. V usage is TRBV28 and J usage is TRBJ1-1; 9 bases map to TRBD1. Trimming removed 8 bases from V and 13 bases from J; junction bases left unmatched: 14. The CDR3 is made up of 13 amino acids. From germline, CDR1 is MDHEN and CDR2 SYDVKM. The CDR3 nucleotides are TGTGCCAGCGGGCCTAACAGGGGGCGCGGGGTTTTCTTT. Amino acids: CASGPNRGRGVFF.

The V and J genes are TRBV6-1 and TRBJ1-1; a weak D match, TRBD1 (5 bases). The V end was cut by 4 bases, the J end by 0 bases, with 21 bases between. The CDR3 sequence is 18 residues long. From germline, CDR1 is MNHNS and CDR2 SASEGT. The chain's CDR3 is CASSGPSGRTTMNTEAFF. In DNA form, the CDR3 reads TGTGCCAGCAGTGGGCCATCGGGCCGGACAACTATGAACACTGAAGCTTTCTTT.